The 18 T cell receptor beta chains given below trace back to one sample, sequenced in a study of T-cell reconstitution after alpha-beta-depleted transplantation in children. For TCRbeta, the library was prepared with unique molecular identifiers. TCRdb itself ran the PCR reads through MiXCR, one entry per CDR3 protein. The table shows more than 400,000 distinct CDR3 sequences, with 10% to 12% occurring only once. The sample in question was PBMCs, mostly from graft donor cells, obtained 180 days after TCRalphabeta/CD19-depleted stem cell transplant. The source of these receptors is a female patient aged 2 to 10 who had a stem cell transplant for aplastic anemia, so the T cells may come from the graft donor.

The chain joins TRBV20-1 to TRBJ2-5, with a possible D match to TRBD2 (5 bases). The germline V gene encodes CDR1 DFQATT and CDR2 SNEGSKA (reference sequence). CDR3 length equals 11 residues. The CDR3 spells CRGVRQETQYF. CDR3 DNA sequence: TGCAGGGGAGTGAGGCAAGAGACCCAGTACTTC.

The chain is built from TRBV24-1 and TRBJ2-2; D possibly corresponds to TRBD2 (5 bases). Germline V gene data show CDR1 as KGHDR and CDR2 as SFDVKD. Trimming cost V 9 bases and J 2 bases, with 12 bases left between them. This CDR3 is built from 14 residues. This chain's CDR3 is CATSGGQNTGELFF. The CDR3 nucleotides read TGTGCCACCTCTGGCGGGCAAAACACCGGGGAGCTGTTTTTT.

J is TRBJ1-5 and V is TRBV20-1, with TRBD1 identical over 7 bases. J gave up 4 bases and V 6 bases, and 9 bases lay outside the gene matches. CDR1 is DFQATT, CDR2 SNEGSKA, per germline (reference sequence). This CDR3 has 14 residues. The CDR3 protein is CSAAPGQQNQPQHF. In DNA, the CDR3 is TGCAGTGCAGCACCGGGACAGCAGAATCAGCCCCAGCATTTT.

Only a few counts were recorded for this clonotype. The V call is TRBV5-4, the J call TRBJ2-7, with D possibly TRBD2 on 5 matching bases. The V gene lost 1 base and the J gene lost 2 bases, with 10 bases spanning the gap. CDR1 is SGHNT, CDR2 YYREEE, per germline (reference sequence). This CDR3 is 14 amino acids long. This CDR3 reads CASSLRETAYEQYF. The CDR3 nucleotides read TGTGCCAGCAGCTTGCGGGAAACGGCCTACGAGCAGTACTTC.

This clonotype has a count of ten or more. The chain employs TRBV7-6 and TRBJ2-1, with D perhaps matching TRBD2 (6 bases). The germline V gene encodes CDR1 SGHVS and CDR2 FNYEAQ. The CDR3 consists of 16 residues. V was pared by 5 bases and J by 3 bases, with 17 bases between. CDR3 nucleotide sequence: TGTGCCAGCAGCGACATGGGGGGTTTTAACTACAATGAGCAGTTCTTC. This encodes CASSDMGGFNYNEQFF.

The chain is built from TRBV25-1 and TRBJ2-1; TRBD1 is a possible D gene (6 bases). V was clipped by 5 bases and J by 0 bases, with 14 bases between them. The germline gives CDR1 MGHDK, CDR2 SYGVNS. This CDR3 contains 16 residues. The CDR3 spells CASSTQGHHSYNEQFF. The CDR3 DNA follows: TGTGCCAGCAGTACACAGGGACACCACTCCTACAATGAGCAGTTCTTC.

CDR3 bases: TGTGCCAGCAGCTTAGCTCCGGGCAGGGACAACGAGCAGTACTTC. The encoded protein is CASSLAPGRDNEQYF. The chain joins TRBV7-7 to TRBJ2-7; D may be TRBD1 (6 bases). Germline loops: CDR1 SSHAT, CDR2 FNYEAQ (reference sequence). V gave up 0 bases and J gave up 5 bases, with 14 bases separating them. The length of the CDR3 is 15 residues.

In its sample, this clonotype was seen many times. This chain uses TRBV28 with TRBJ2-1; 8 nucleotides align to TRBD2. This CDR3 region has 15 residues. Trimming at V came to 3 bases and at J to 4 bases, leaving 5 bases not matched to a gene. Germline CDR1 and CDR2: MDHEN and SYDVKM. The CDR3 bases are TGTGCCAGCAGTTTGGGTGCGGGAGGTTACAATGAGCAGTTCTTC. The encoded protein is CASSLGAGGYNEQFF.

The chain combines TRBV13 with TRBJ2-7, with 9 bases fitting TRBD1. V lost 4 bases to trimming and J lost 7 bases; unmatched junction nucleotides: 2. The CDR3 totals 12 residues. CDR1 PRHDT and CDR2 FYEKMQ come from the germline V gene (reference sequence). The CDR3, as DNA: TGTGCCAGCAGCTCGACAGGGGGGGAGCAGTACTTC. Protein sequence: CASSSTGGEQYF.

This rearrangement joins TRBV6-1 to TRBJ2-2; 9 positions match TRBD2. The trim removed 6 bases at V and 2 bases at J, leaving 13 bases unmatched. This CDR3 region has 18 residues. CDR1 is MNHNS, CDR2 SASEGT, per germline. The CDR3 loop reads CASSRPLTGTSNTGELFF. CDR3 coding DNA: TGTGCCAGCAGCCGTCCGCTAACCGGGACTAGCAACACCGGGGAGCTGTTTTTT.

V gene TRBV12-5 combines with J gene TRBJ2-7, with TRBD2 as a possible D gene (5 bases). Trimming stripped 3 bases from V and 6 bases from J, with 12 bases between. CDR3 size: 13 residues. Germline CDR1 LGHNT, CDR2 FRNRAP. CDR3 in amino acids: CASGFGERGEQYF. In nucleotides, the CDR3 is TGTGCTAGTGGTTTTGGCGAACGGGGCGAGCAGTACTTC.

The chain has TRBV10-3 and TRBJ2-7, with 8 bases lining up with TRBD1. This CDR3 spans 12 amino acids. Germline V CDR1 and CDR2: ENHRY, SYGVKD. V shed 5 bases and J 3 bases; nucleotides not matched to a gene: 0. The CDR3 here is CAISTGGYEQYF. The CDR3 nucleotides read TGTGCCATCAGTACAGGGGGCTACGAGCAGTACTTC.

This clonotype was counted only a few times. The chain has TRBV28 and TRBJ2-3; 7 bases are a match to TRBD2. The junction had 7 bases not matched to a gene; V was cut back by 10 bases and J by 3 bases. CDR3 length equals 13 residues. The germline V gene has CDR1 MDHEN and CDR2 SYDVKM. CDR3 protein: CATERESTDTQYF. The CDR3 region has the DNA TGTGCCACCGAGCGGGAATCTACAGATACGCAGTATTTT.

This clonotype was detected ten times or more. This chain joins TRBV28 and TRBJ2-5; unclear D gene. V shed 2 bases and J shed 5 bases, with 6 bases lying between them. The V gene's germline CDR1 is MDHEN and CDR2 SYDVKM. There are 12 residues in the CDR3. The CDR3 DNA follows: TGTGCCAGCAGTTTACGATTGGAGACCCAGTACTTC. Its translation is CASSLRLETQYF.

A note on this clonotype: This may stem from a read error, because a much larger clone lies one nucleotide away. The V gene is TRBV12-3 or TRBV12-4, the J gene TRBJ2-3; D gene uncertain. The germline V and J ends were trimmed by 1 base and 4 bases, with 9 bases remaining between them. The CDR3 contains 14 residues. CDR3 coding DNA: TGTGCCAGCAGTTTAGGCCTAGGCCCAGATACGCAGTATTTT. This codes for CASSLGLGPDTQYF.

This chain connects TRBV28 to TRBJ2-5; no reliable D call. The CDR3 runs 11 residues. The germline V gene has CDR1 MDHEN and CDR2 SYDVKM. The V end lost 7 bases, the J end lost 4 bases, and 7 bases lay between the germline ends. The CDR3, as DNA: TGTGCCAGCATTGACGGAGAGACCCAGTACTTC. Translated: CASIDGETQYF. The full variable domain, completed using reference TRBV28 and TRBJ2-5, is DVKVTQSSRYLVKRTGEKVFLECVQDMDHENMFWYRQDPGLGLRLIYFSYDVKMKEKGDIPEGYSVSREKKERFSLILESASTNQTSMYLCASIDGETQYFGPGTRLLVL.

The table lists this clonotype with a few counts. The rearrangement uses TRBV28 and TRBJ2-2, with a possible D match to TRBD2 (5 bases). This CDR3 has 16 residues. CDR1 and CDR2 (germline): MDHEN, SYDVKM. V lost 2 bases to trimming and J lost 0 bases, with 10 bases between them. The CDR3 protein is CASSLEVGTNTGELFF. DNA of the CDR3: TGTGCCAGCAGTTTAGAGGTCGGGACGAACACCGGGGAGCTGTTTTTT.

V gene TRBV5-6 combines with J gene TRBJ2-1, with TRBD2 matching 8 bases. Per the germline V gene, CDR1 is SGHDT and CDR2 is YYEEEE. The CDR3 totals 16 residues. The trim removed 4 bases at V and 6 bases at J, leaving 12 bases unmatched. In DNA form, the CDR3 reads TGTGCCAGCAGCGGAAGCCCTAGCGGGCTACCCAATGAGCAGTTCTTC. It translates to CASSGSPSGLPNEQFF.